The 27 T cell receptor beta chains below all came from one sample that was sequenced in a study of blood T cell repertoires in COVID-19. Some clones are missing from TCRdb's copy, which holds only in-frame ones; the method was immunoSEQ multiplex PCR. Of about 90,000 clones in the sample, almost 95% were seen once. The material sequenced was peripheral blood. These receptors were obtained from an older woman with active COVID-19.

This chain connects TRBV5-8 to TRBJ2-2; possibly TRBD1 for D (6 bases). The length of the CDR3 is 14 residues. Trimming took 4 bases from V and 1 from J, leaving 8 bases between them. The germline V gene has CDR1 SGHTS and CDR2 YDEGEE. In DNA form, the CDR3 reads TGTGCCAGCAGCCTACAGGGGAACACCGGGGAGCTGTTTTTT. It encodes CASSLQGNTGELFF.

The chain combines TRBV4-1 with TRBJ2-1; D not certain. Germline V CDR1 and CDR2: MGHRA, YSYEKL. V dropped 0 bases and J dropped 2 bases, with 5 bases sitting between them. The CDR3 extends over 14 amino acids. This CDR3 is CASSQEGAYNEQFF. CDR3 coding DNA: TGCGCCAGCAGCCAAGAGGGCGCCTACAATGAGCAGTTCTTC.

The chain is built from TRBV24-1 and TRBJ1-6, with D possibly TRBD1 on 6 matching bases. Trimming stripped 5 bases from V and 6 bases from J, with 19 bases between. The germline V gene has CDR1 KGHDR and CDR2 SFDVKD. The CDR3 is 17 amino acids. The CDR3 region is CATSAKQGILSNSPLHF. In nucleotides, the CDR3 is TGTGCCACCAGTGCTAAACAGGGAATTTTGAGTAATTCACCCCTCCACTTT.

V is TRBV9 and J is TRBJ1-1, with D possibly TRBD1 on 5 matching bases. The CDR3 runs to 15 residues. The germline V and J ends were trimmed by 0 bases and 4 bases, with 13 bases remaining between them. Germline CDR1 and CDR2: SGDLS and YYNGEE. The CDR3 nucleotides are TGTGCCAGCAGCGTAGGGGCGGGGGGAGGCACTGAAGCTTTCTTT. Amino acid sequence: CASSVGAGGGTEAFF.

This sequence joins TRBV3-1 (or the pseudogene TRBV3-2) and TRBJ1-5, with a weak D call TRBD1 (5 bases). The germline CDR1 and CDR2 sequences are LGHDT and YNNKEL (reference sequence). The ends were cut back, 4 bases at V and 1 base at J, with 8 bases in the middle. The CDR3 extends over 14 amino acids. CDR3 loop: CASSLGVSNQPQHF. The CDR3 DNA sequence: TGTGCCAGCAGCCTAGGGGTCAGCAATCAGCCCCAGCATTTT.

This chain links TRBV5-6 with TRBJ1-6, with 7 bases that match TRBD1. Trimming cost V 4 bases and J 6 bases; bases outside gene matches: 7. The CDR3 is 15 amino acids. Germline CDR1 SGHDT, CDR2 YYEEEE. The CDR3 nucleotides are TGTGCCAGCAGCCGGTACAGGGACAGTAATTCACCCCTCCACTTT. It codes for CASSRYRDSNSPLHF.

In nucleotides, the CDR3 is TGTGCCACCAGTGGGTCGGGGGGCACAGATACGCAGTATTTT. This codes for CATSGSGGTDTQYF. The chain uses TRBV24-1 and TRBJ2-3; D perhaps matches TRBD2 (6 bases). The CDR3 contains 14 residues. The V gene's germline CDR1 is KGHDR and CDR2 SFDVKD. V lost 5 bases and J lost 1, with 9 bases in between.

The chain recombines TRBV4-1 with TRBJ2-5; 7 nucleotides line up with TRBD1. The length of the CDR3 is 16 residues. Trimming at V came to 0 bases and at J to 4 bases, leaving 8 bases not matched to a gene. CDR1 and CDR2 (germline): MGHRA, YSYEKL. As DNA, the CDR3 is TGCGCCAGCAGCCAAGAACCGGGAAGGGGGCGAGAGACCCAGTACTTC. Its protein product is CASSQEPGRGRETQYF.

CDR3 nucleotides: TGTGCCAGCCAAAACAGGGTGCGAGAAAAACTGTTTTTT. This encodes CASQNRVREKLFF. This rearrangement joins TRBV18 to TRBJ1-4; tentative D call: TRBD1 (6 bases). Germline assignment: CDR1 KGHSH and CDR2 LQKENI. The CDR3 length is 13 residues. Deletions cut 8 bases from V and 8 bases from J, with 15 bases between.

This clone appeared a single time. The rearrangement links TRBV4-1 to TRBJ2-5; D gene unclear. CDR3 length: 13 residues. Germline loops: CDR1 MGHRA, CDR2 YSYEKL. V gave up 5 bases and J gave up 5 bases, with 12 bases separating them. For the CDR3, the DNA is TGCGCCAGCAGCAGGCCCGGGTCCGAGACCCAGTACTTC. The encoded protein is CASSRPGSETQYF.

The chain is built from TRBV6-4 and TRBJ2-2, with a weak D call TRBD1 (6 bases). The CDR3 consists of 15 residues. In germline, CDR1 is MRHNA, CDR2 SNTAGT. V was shortened by 6 bases and J by 3 bases, with 14 bases between the two germline ends. CDR3 nucleotide sequence: TGTGCCAGCAGACTTTCAGGGGTGGACACCGGGGAGCTGTTTTTT. It specifies CASRLSGVDTGELFF.

V gene TRBV10-3 combines with J gene TRBJ2-7; 7 bases are a match to TRBD1. CDR3 length: 13 amino acids. Per germline, CDR1 ENHRY and CDR2 SYGVKD. The V and J ends lost 6 bases and 0 bases, in that order; junction bases with no gene match: 2. The DNA for the CDR3 is TGTGCCATCAGACAGGGGAGCTCCTACGAGCAGTACTTC. Translation: CAIRQGSSYEQYF.

The chain recombines TRBV6-5 with TRBJ2-3; 7 bases match TRBD1. V lost 6 bases, J lost 5 bases, and 5 bases stayed unmatched. The CDR3 length is 13 residues. Germline loops: CDR1 MNHEY, CDR2 SVGAGI. The CDR3 nucleotides are TGTGCCAGCAGAGGGGGCCTAATAGATACGCAGTATTTT. Translated: CASRGGLIDTQYF.

This clone was observed a single time. The V call is TRBV18, the J call TRBJ1-5; 10 bases line up with TRBD1. There are 14 residues in the CDR3. Germline V CDR1 and CDR2: KGHSH, LQKENI. Trimming at V came to 3 bases and at J to 5 bases, leaving 1 base not matched to a gene. The CDR3 region has the DNA TGTGCCAGCTCACCGACAGGGGGCGATCAGCCCCAGCATTTT. Its protein is CASSPTGGDQPQHF.

V usage is TRBV6-5 and J usage is TRBJ2-7; D gene unclear. Trimming pared 0 bases from V and 6 bases from J, leaving 15 bases between. The germline gives CDR1 MNHEY, CDR2 SVGAGI. This CDR3 comprises 15 residues. This CDR3 reads CASSYSIPPTSEQYF. The CDR3 nucleotides read TGTGCCAGCAGTTACTCAATACCCCCTACGAGCGAGCAGTACTTC.

The table lists this clone with a few counts. The gene calls are TRBV2 and TRBJ2-5; D perhaps matches TRBD1 (5 bases). The V end was cut by 3 bases, the J end by 2 bases, with 10 bases between. The V gene's germline CDR1 is SNHLY and CDR2 FYNNEI. The CDR3 is made up of 14 amino acids. The CDR3, as DNA: TGTGCCAGCAGTGAGTTGACAGAGCAAGAGACCCAGTACTTC. This translates into CASSELTEQETQYF.

This clone was seen only once. The chain has TRBV7-9 and TRBJ1-3; TRBD1 matches 7 bases. CDR1 is SEHNR, CDR2 FQNEAQ, per germline (reference sequence). After removal of 4 bases from V and 2 bases from J, the junction contained 5 bases not matched to a gene. CDR3 length: 15 residues. CDR3 in amino acids: CASSSDRAAGNTIYF. Here the CDR3 DNA reads TGTGCCAGCAGCTCCGACAGGGCAGCTGGAAACACCATATATTTT.

This clone came up once. This sequence joins TRBV27 and TRBJ1-6; 10 bases fit TRBD1. After removal of 1 base from V and 6 bases from J, the junction contained 3 bases not matched to a gene. Germline V lookup: CDR1 MNHEY, CDR2 SMNVEV (reference sequence). The CDR3 spans 16 residues. The CDR3 is CASSLYRDRGNSPLHF. In DNA form, the CDR3 reads TGTGCCAGCAGTTTATATCGGGACAGGGGTAATTCACCCCTCCACTTT.

The genes are TRBV9 and TRBJ1-2, with TRBD1 matching 8 bases. Germline V gene data show CDR1 as SGDLS and CDR2 as YYNGEE. The length of the CDR3 is 15 residues. The junction had 9 bases not matched to a gene; V was cut back by 4 bases and J by 4 bases. CDR3 bases: TGTGCCAGCAGCACTCCAGGGGGCCCAGCCTATGGCTACACCTTC. Translating it yields CASSTPGGPAYGYTF.

V usage is TRBV6-6 and J usage is TRBJ1-5; D may be TRBD1 (6 bases). The V gene's germline CDR1 is MNHNY and CDR2 SVGAGI (reference sequence). V dropped 1 base and J dropped 4 bases, with 11 bases sitting between them. The CDR3 covers 15 residues. The CDR3 region has the DNA TGTGCCAGCAGTTACTGGGAGGGGGGGAATCAGCCCCAGCATTTT. Its protein is CASSYWEGGNQPQHF.

V is TRBV6-2 or TRBV6-3 and J is TRBJ2-6, with 7 bases fitting TRBD1. The trim removed 6 bases at V and 4 bases at J, leaving 6 bases unmatched. Germline CDR1 is MNHEY and CDR2 is SVGEGT. CDR3 length equals 15 residues. CDR3 sequence reads: CASSLEGAGANVLTF. CDR3 nucleotides: TGTGCCAGCAGCCTAGAGGGGGCCGGGGCCAACGTCCTGACTTTC.

The chain employs TRBV6-5 and TRBJ1-4, with 7 bases matching TRBD1. From germline, CDR1 is MNHEY and CDR2 SVGAGI. Germline trimming cut 6 bases from V and 3 bases from J; bases unmatched to any gene: 7. The CDR3 extends over 15 amino acids. The CDR3 loop is CASSPDRVPNEKLFF. The CDR3 DNA sequence: TGTGCCAGCAGCCCAGACAGGGTCCCTAATGAAAAACTGTTTTTT.

The V gene is TRBV5-4, the J gene TRBJ1-5; 8 bases agree with TRBD1. Germline assignment: CDR1 SGHNT and CDR2 YYREEE (reference sequence). There are 15 residues in the CDR3. Trimming took 4 bases from V and 2 from J; bases not matched to a gene: 5. In DNA, the CDR3 is TGTGCCAGCAGCATGCAGGGGGCTGGCAATCAGCCCCAGCATTTT. This translates into CASSMQGAGNQPQHF.

This chain joins TRBV9 and TRBJ2-1; D possibly corresponds to TRBD1 (5 bases). This CDR3 spans 14 amino acids. Trimming removed 3 bases at V and 7 bases at J, with 14 bases between. Germline CDR1 is SGDLS and CDR2 is YYNGEE. This CDR3 reads CASSGVGSGNEQFF. CDR3 nucleotides: TGTGCCAGCAGCGGCGTTGGGTCAGGGAATGAGCAGTTCTTC.

The V and J genes are TRBV2 and TRBJ2-1, with TRBD2 identical over 7 bases. Germline V lookup: CDR1 SNHLY, CDR2 FYNNEI. The CDR3 sequence is 15 residues long. Germline trimming cut 1 base from V and 2 bases from J; bases unmatched to any gene: 2. CDR3 DNA sequence: TGTGCCAGCAGTGAAGGCCGGGGGGCCTACAATGAGCAGTTCTTC. Residues: CASSEGRGAYNEQFF.

In nucleotides, the CDR3 is TGTGCCAGCAGGTTGAACCGACGGTCAGAGGCTGGCTACACCTTC. Translation: CASRLNRRSEAGYTF. V usage is TRBV6-5 and J usage is TRBJ1-2; no reliable D call. Trimming left V 6 bases short and J 7 bases short, with 21 bases between. Germline V gene data show CDR1 as MNHEY and CDR2 as SVGAGI. The CDR3 is made up of 15 amino acids.

V and J are TRBV19 and TRBJ2-3; 7 bases fit TRBD2. Germline V gene sequence: CDR1 LNHDA, CDR2 SQIVND (reference sequence). The CDR3 runs to 14 residues. V shed 3 bases, J shed 3 bases, and the junction held 3 bases outside the gene matches. In DNA, the CDR3 is TGTGCCAGTAGTATTGGCGGGGGAACAGATACGCAGTATTTT. It translates to CASSIGGGTDTQYF.